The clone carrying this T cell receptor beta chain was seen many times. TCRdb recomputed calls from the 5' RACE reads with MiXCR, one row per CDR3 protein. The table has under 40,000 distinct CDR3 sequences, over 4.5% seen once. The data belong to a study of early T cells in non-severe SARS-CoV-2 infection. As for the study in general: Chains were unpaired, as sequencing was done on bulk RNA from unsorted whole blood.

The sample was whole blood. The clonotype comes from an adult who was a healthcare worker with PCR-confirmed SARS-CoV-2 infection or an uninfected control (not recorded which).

The CDR3 sequence is CASSFYRLSGANVLTF. In DNA, the CDR3 is TGTGCCAGCAGTTTTTACAGGCTATCTGGGGCCAACGTCCTGACTTTC. V is TRBV27 and J is TRBJ2-6; D perhaps matches TRBD1 (5 bases). The length of the CDR3 is 16 residues. Germline loops: CDR1 MNHEY, CDR2 SMNVEV (reference sequence). The V and J ends lost 3 bases and 1 base respectively, with 10 bases between them.